Listed here are 29 T cell receptor beta chains from one sample, sequenced in a study of beta chain features in type 1 diabetes. What was sequenced were expressed TCRB transcripts, since all of the isolated RNA had been reverse transcribed. Here immunoSEQ multiplex PCR was the method, and the copy in TCRdb shows in-frame clones only, minus some. In the table there are fewer than 250,000 clones, around 14% of which are singletons. Sequencing used naive CD4+ T cells from blood. The receptors were sampled from a woman aged 40 to 50 in good health.

V is TRBV2 and J is TRBJ2-5; D gene unclear. The V gene lost 7 bases and the J gene lost 2 bases, with 11 bases spanning the gap. Germline V gene sequence: CDR1 SNHLY, CDR2 FYNNEI. CDR3 length equals 13 residues. DNA for the CDR3: TGTGCCAGCATTACCGACACTCAAGAGACCCAGTACTTC. This sequence encodes CASITDTQETQYF.

This clone was seen more than once but under ten times. The V gene is TRBV25-1, the J gene TRBJ2-7; D call uncertain. The ends were cut back, 3 bases at V and 2 bases at J, with 5 bases in the middle. This CDR3 spans 12 amino acids. CDR1 and CDR2 from the germline V gene are MGHDK and SYGVNS. The CDR3 sequence is CASSDVAYEQYF. The CDR3 region has the DNA TGTGCCAGCAGTGATGTCGCCTACGAGCAGTACTTC.

This chain links TRBV13 with TRBJ1-1; tentatively, D is TRBD1 (5 bases). Trimming stripped 0 bases from V and 6 bases from J, with 8 bases between. Germline CDR1 reads PRHDT; CDR2 reads FYEKMQ (reference sequence). The CDR3 is made up of 13 amino acids. DNA for the CDR3: TGTGCCAGCAGCTTAGGTCCGGGGGCTGAAGCTTTCTTT. Its protein is CASSLGPGAEAFF.

The chain combines TRBV18 with TRBJ1-1, with 8 bases that match TRBD1. This CDR3 region has 14 residues. J was trimmed by 4 bases and V by 5 bases; bases with no gene match: 6. Germline-derived CDR1 and CDR2 are KGHSH and LQKENI. The CDR3 DNA reads TGTGCCAGCTCATCGGACAGGGCGAGCACTGAAGCTTTCTTT. This gives the protein CASSSDRASTEAFF.

The genes are TRBV10-3 and TRBJ1-3; D is unresolved. The germline CDR1 and CDR2 sequences are ENHRY and SYGVKD. The CDR3 loop spans 12 amino acids. V lost 8 bases and J lost 3, with 8 bases in between. In DNA form, the CDR3 reads TGTGCCATCCTAGACGGTGGAAACACCATATATTTT. This codes for CAILDGGNTIYF.

This clone has just a few counts. The chain has TRBV9 and TRBJ2-3, with 11 bases lining up with TRBD2. The germline gives CDR1 SGDLS, CDR2 YYNGEE. This CDR3 is 18 amino acids long. The J segment lost 7 bases and the V segment lost 0 bases, leaving 13 bases of the junction unmatched. The CDR3 sequence is CASSVGIVLGLAAHTQYF. CDR3 bases: TGTGCCAGCAGCGTAGGGATAGTTTTGGGACTAGCGGCCCATACGCAGTATTTT.

V is TRBV7-9 and J is TRBJ1-2, with 8 nucleotides matching TRBD1. This CDR3 spans 12 amino acids. Germline values: CDR1 SEHNR, CDR2 FQNEAQ (reference sequence). Trimming removed 10 bases from V and 6 bases from J; junction bases left unmatched: 7. DNA of the CDR3: TGTGCCACCAACGGACAGGGCGATGGCTACACCTTC. Translating gives CATNGQGDGYTF.

The chain uses TRBV5-1 and TRBJ2-2; 9 positions match TRBD1. Germline V gene lookup returns CDR1 SGHRS and CDR2 YFSETQ. J was trimmed by 6 bases and V by 4 bases; bases with no gene match: 10. The CDR3 contains 16 residues. CDR3 sequence: CASSPRQGGGSGELFF. In DNA form, the CDR3 reads TGCGCCAGCAGCCCCCGACAGGGGGGAGGATCCGGGGAGCTGTTTTTT.

In this sample, this clone turned up a few times. J is TRBJ2-5 and V is TRBV19; TRBD2 aligns across 9 bases. The germline CDR1 and CDR2 sequences are LNHDA and SQIVND (reference sequence). This CDR3 has 16 residues. Losses at the gene ends were 2 bases for V and 2 bases for J; bases not matched to a gene: 6. CDR3 in amino acids: CASSITVAGVQETQYF. For the CDR3, the DNA is TGTGCCAGTAGTATAACGGTAGCGGGGGTTCAAGAGACCCAGTACTTC.

In its sample, this clone was seen a few times. V usage is TRBV19 and J usage is TRBJ2-7; D not certain. CDR3 length: 12 amino acids. Germline lookup yields CDR1 LNHDA and CDR2 SQIVND (reference sequence). Trimming left V 4 bases short and J 4 bases short, with 8 bases between. CDR3 in amino acids: CASSTPSYEQYF. In nucleotides, the CDR3 is TGTGCCAGTAGTACCCCGAGTTACGAGCAGTACTTC. Based on the CDR3 plus reference TRBV19 and TRBJ2-7, the full variable domain is DGGITQSPKYLFRKEGQNVTLSCEQNLNHDAMYWYRQDPGQGLRLIYYSQIVNDFQKGDIAEGYSVSREKKESFPLTVTSAQKNPTAFYLCASSTPSYEQYFGPGTRLTVT.

This sequence joins TRBV6-5 and TRBJ1-1; D ambiguous. Trimming pared 6 bases from V and 1 base from J, leaving 12 bases between. The length of the CDR3 is 14 residues. CDR1 MNHEY and CDR2 SVGAGI come from the germline V gene. This chain's CDR3 is CASRSHQENTEAFF. CDR3 sequence (DNA): TGTGCCAGCAGGTCACACCAGGAGAACACTGAAGCTTTCTTT.

The V call is TRBV10-3, the J call TRBJ2-3; 8 bases match TRBD2. V was pared by 0 bases and J by 2 bases, with 7 bases of the junction left unmatched. The CDR3 runs to 17 residues. Germline CDR1 ENHRY, CDR2 SYGVKD. The CDR3 here is CAISESIAGGSTDTQYF. CDR3 DNA sequence: TGTGCCATCAGTGAGTCGATTGCGGGGGGCTCCACAGATACGCAGTATTTT.

The sample holds many counts of this clone. The rearrangement joins TRBV19 to TRBJ1-5; no firm D call. This CDR3 has 13 residues. Germline V gene data show CDR1 as LNHDA and CDR2 as SQIVND (reference sequence). Trimming removed 8 bases at V and 7 bases at J, with 15 bases between. CDR3: CASSRGRGQPQHF. DNA for the CDR3: TGTGCCAGTTCCCGGGGAAGAGGCCAGCCCCAGCATTTT.

The chain uses TRBV19 and TRBJ2-1, with D tentatively TRBD1 (5 bases). The germline gives CDR1 LNHDA, CDR2 SQIVND (reference sequence). Trimming cost V 6 bases and J 0 bases, with 21 bases left between them. The CDR3 covers 18 residues. This CDR3 reads CASRDRAKPFSSYNEQFF. The CDR3 region has the DNA TGTGCCAGTAGAGACAGAGCCAAACCTTTCAGCTCCTACAATGAGCAGTTCTTC.

The chain links TRBV6-5 to TRBJ1-6, with D unresolved. Germline V lookup: CDR1 MNHEY, CDR2 SVGAGI. This CDR3 has 14 amino acids. V lost 4 bases, J lost 5 bases, and 9 bases lay in between. Here the CDR3 reads CASSFQNHNSPLHF. The CDR3, as DNA: TGTGCCAGCAGTTTCCAGAACCATAATTCACCCCTCCACTTT.

This clone has just a few counts. The chain links TRBV10-1 to TRBJ2-5; 9 positions match TRBD1. Germline V gives CDR1 WNHNN, CDR2 SYGVQD (reference sequence). The ends lost 8 bases at V and 5 bases at J; junction bases unmatched: 9. The CDR3 has 14 residues. The CDR3 reads CASSRGTGRETQYF. Written as DNA, the CDR3 is TGCGCCAGCTCCCGAGGGACAGGGCGCGAGACCCAGTACTTC.

The chain links TRBV6-1 to TRBJ2-1, with 7 positions matching TRBD1. J lost 7 bases, V lost 5 bases, and 5 bases had no gene match. Germline V gene sequence: CDR1 MNHNS, CDR2 SASEGT. The CDR3 has 13 residues. CDR3 in DNA: TGTGCCAGCAGTCAGGGGGTGGCGAATGAGCAGTTCTTC. This gives the protein CASSQGVANEQFF.

This clone was counted between two and nine times. V usage is TRBV5-1 and J usage is TRBJ2-1; 9 bases match TRBD1. From germline, CDR1 is SGHRS and CDR2 YFSETQ. The CDR3 extends over 15 amino acids. With V trimmed by 4 bases and J by 4 bases, 6 bases remained unmatched. Here the CDR3 DNA reads TGCGCCAGCAGCATAACCGGGACAGGGTACAATGAGCAGTTCTTC. The encoded protein is CASSITGTGYNEQFF.

This clone has more than one count but fewer than ten. The chain couples TRBV11-2 to TRBJ2-7, with D hard to call. The CDR3 is 14 residues long. The V end was cut by 0 bases, the J end by 5 bases, with 11 bases between. The germline V gene encodes CDR1 SGHAT and CDR2 FQNNGV. DNA of the CDR3: TGTGCCAGCAGCTTAGATCGCGGTCGCGACGAGCAGTACTTC. This gives the protein CASSLDRGRDEQYF.

The sample holds a few counts of this clone. The chain employs TRBV6-5 and TRBJ2-3; 11 bases are shared with TRBD2. The CDR3 runs to 15 residues. J lost 6 bases, V lost 4 bases, and 6 bases had no gene match. Germline CDR1 MNHEY, CDR2 SVGAGI. CDR3 in amino acids: CASSWTSGLKDTQYF. The CDR3 DNA reads as TGTGCCAGCAGTTGGACTAGCGGGCTGAAGGATACGCAGTATTTT.

This clone turned up a few times. The chain recombines TRBV4-1 with TRBJ2-7; D may be TRBD2 (6 bases). Germline CDR1 reads MGHRA; CDR2 reads YSYEKL. This CDR3 is 14 amino acids long. V shed 0 bases and J shed 4 bases, with 10 bases lying between them. This chain's CDR3 is CASSQDPAGYEQYF. The CDR3 bases are TGCGCCAGCAGCCAAGATCCCGCGGGGTACGAGCAGTACTTC.

The chain is built from TRBV6-5 and TRBJ2-7; D may be TRBD1 (5 bases). The CDR3 length is 14 residues. V was shortened by 2 bases and J by 4 bases, with 12 bases between the two germline ends. In germline, CDR1 is MNHEY, CDR2 SVGAGI. The CDR3 DNA is TGTGCCAGCAGTTACGGAAGGGGCAGGTACGAGCAGTACTTC. It is translated as CASSYGRGRYEQYF.

This chain joins TRBV19 and TRBJ1-6; D ambiguous. Germline V gene sequence: CDR1 LNHDA, CDR2 SQIVND (reference sequence). The germline V and J ends were trimmed by 8 bases and 7 bases, with 15 bases remaining between them. The CDR3 has 14 amino acids. The CDR3 nucleotides are TGTGCCAGTGGGTGGAGGGATGGGAATTCACCCCTCCACTTT. This codes for CASGWRDGNSPLHF.

This clone turned up a few times. V and J are TRBV19 and TRBJ2-5, with a possible D match to TRBD2 (6 bases). Trimming pared 3 bases from V and 1 base from J, leaving 15 bases between. This CDR3 is 16 amino acids long. Germline V gives CDR1 LNHDA, CDR2 SQIVND (reference sequence). In DNA form, the CDR3 reads TGTGCCAGTAGTATGAGACTAGGACGGGTCCAAGAGACCCAGTACTTC. Protein product: CASSMRLGRVQETQYF.

The rearrangement joins TRBV9 to TRBJ2-7, with a possible D match to TRBD1 (5 bases). Per germline, CDR1 SGDLS and CDR2 YYNGEE. The CDR3 sequence is 13 residues long. Trimming pared 0 bases from V and 6 bases from J, leaving 10 bases between. The CDR3 nucleotides read TGTGCCAGCAGCGTAGATCCAGGGCGCGAGCAGTACTTC. Translation: CASSVDPGREQYF.

This clone was detected a few times. The chain recombines TRBV7-9 with TRBJ1-4; tentatively, D is TRBD1 (5 bases). Trimming removed 3 bases at V and 1 base at J, with 6 bases between. CDR1 is SEHNR and CDR2 is FQNEAQ in the germline V gene (reference sequence). The CDR3 length is 14 residues. The CDR3 nucleotides read TGTGCCAGCAGCTTCAGGGAAACTAATGAAAAACTGTTTTTT. Translated, it gives CASSFRETNEKLFF.

This chain connects TRBV10-3 to TRBJ2-5, with 7 nucleotides matching TRBD1. J was trimmed by 5 bases and V by 0 bases; bases with no gene match: 6. Per germline, CDR1 ENHRY and CDR2 SYGVKD. The CDR3 has 15 residues. The DNA for the CDR3 is TGTGCCATCAGTGAGTCGGACAGGTCCCCGGAGACCCAGTACTTC. Its translation: CAISESDRSPETQYF.

The chain carries TRBV9 and TRBJ1-1; D unresolved. V gave up 0 bases and J gave up 1 base, with 10 bases separating them. Germline V gene sequence: CDR1 SGDLS, CDR2 YYNGEE. This CDR3 has 15 residues. The CDR3 nucleotides read TGTGCCAGCAGCGTAGAGTTTAGTTCGAACACTGAAGCTTTCTTT. This translates into CASSVEFSSNTEAFF.

This chain connects TRBV7-9 to TRBJ1-4; D is unclear. This CDR3 is built from 14 residues. V lost 3 bases and J 6 bases, leaving 11 bases between the germline ends. From germline, CDR1 is SEHNR and CDR2 FQNEAQ (reference sequence). The CDR3 DNA reads TGTGCCAGCAGCTTTCCCCAGCGGCATGAAAAACTGTTTTTT. Protein: CASSFPQRHEKLFF.